This entry lists 2 T cell receptor beta chains sequenced from one sample in a study of PD-L1 blockade in urothelial cancer. Sequencing used immunoSEQ multiplex PCR; TCRdb keeps in-frame clones, though not all of them. The sample contains about 39,000 clones, 75% to 90% of which appear only once. The sequencing used PBMCs, collected around atezolizumab (anti-PD-L1) treatment. The receptors shown here come from a man aged 55 to 70 with urothelial cancer.

The chain has TRBV5-1 and TRBJ2-1; the match to TRBD2 covers 7 bases. This CDR3 has 16 amino acids. The junction had 7 bases not matched to a gene; V was cut back by 0 bases and J by 4 bases. Germline assignment: CDR1 SGHRS and CDR2 YFSETQ. The CDR3 region has the DNA TGCGCCAGCAGCTTGGCCGCGTCGGGGGGATACAATGAGCAGTTCTTC. Translation gives CASSLAASGGYNEQFF.

This chain connects TRBV30 to TRBJ2-5; D perhaps matches TRBD2 (6 bases). With 1 base removed from V and 0 bases from J, the gap between germline ends came to 6 bases. This CDR3 has 13 amino acids. The germline CDR1 and CDR2 sequences are GTSNPN and SVGIG (reference sequence). The CDR3: CAWSGGDQETQYF. The DNA for the CDR3 is TGTGCCTGGAGTGGGGGGGACCAAGAGACCCAGTACTTC.